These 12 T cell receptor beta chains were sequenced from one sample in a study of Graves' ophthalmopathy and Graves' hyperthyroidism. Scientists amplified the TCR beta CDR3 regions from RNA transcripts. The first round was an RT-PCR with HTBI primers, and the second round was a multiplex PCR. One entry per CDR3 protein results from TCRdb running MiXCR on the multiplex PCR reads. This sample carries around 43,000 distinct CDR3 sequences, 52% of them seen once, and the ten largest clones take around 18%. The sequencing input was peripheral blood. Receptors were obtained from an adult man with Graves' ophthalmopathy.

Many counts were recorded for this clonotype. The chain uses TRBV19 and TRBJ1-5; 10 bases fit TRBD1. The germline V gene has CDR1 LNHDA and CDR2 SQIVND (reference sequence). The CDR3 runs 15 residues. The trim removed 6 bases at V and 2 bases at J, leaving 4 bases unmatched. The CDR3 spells CASRGQGLGNQPQHF. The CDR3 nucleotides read TGTGCCAGTAGGGGACAGGGGTTAGGCAATCAGCCCCAGCATTTT.

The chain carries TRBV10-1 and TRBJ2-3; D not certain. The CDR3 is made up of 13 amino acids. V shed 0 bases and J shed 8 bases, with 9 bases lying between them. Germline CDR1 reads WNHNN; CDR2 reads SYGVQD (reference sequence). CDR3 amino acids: CASSESVDGTQYF. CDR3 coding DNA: TGCGCCAGCAGTGAGTCCGTAGATGGTACGCAGTATTTT.

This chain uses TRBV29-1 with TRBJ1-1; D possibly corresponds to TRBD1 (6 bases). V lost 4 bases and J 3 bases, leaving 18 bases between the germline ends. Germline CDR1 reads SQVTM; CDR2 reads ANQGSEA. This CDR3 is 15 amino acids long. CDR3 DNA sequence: TGCAGCGTTGTAGGGAACCTGGACAGCCACACTGAAGCTTTCTTT. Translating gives CSVVGNLDSHTEAFF.

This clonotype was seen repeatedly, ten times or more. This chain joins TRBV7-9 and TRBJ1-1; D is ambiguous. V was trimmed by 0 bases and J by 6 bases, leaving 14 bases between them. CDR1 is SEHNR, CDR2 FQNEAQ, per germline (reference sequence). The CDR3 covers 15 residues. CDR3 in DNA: TGTGCCAGCAGCTTAGCCAGCCATCGAAAACCTGAAGCTTTCTTT. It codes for CASSLASHRKPEAFF.

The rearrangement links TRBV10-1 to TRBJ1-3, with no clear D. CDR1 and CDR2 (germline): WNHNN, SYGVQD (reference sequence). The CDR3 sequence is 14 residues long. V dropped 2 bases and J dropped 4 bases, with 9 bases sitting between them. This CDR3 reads CASSEGLAGNTIYF. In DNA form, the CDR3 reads TGCGCCAGCAGTGAGGGACTAGCGGGAAACACCATATATTTT.

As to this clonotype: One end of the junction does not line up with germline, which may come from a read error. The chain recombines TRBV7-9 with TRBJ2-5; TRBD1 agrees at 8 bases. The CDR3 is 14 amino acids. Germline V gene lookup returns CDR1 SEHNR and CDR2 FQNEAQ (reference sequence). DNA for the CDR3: TGTGCCGGCAGCTCCGGACAGGGCCAAGAGACCCAGTACTTC. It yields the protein CAGSSGQGQETQYF.

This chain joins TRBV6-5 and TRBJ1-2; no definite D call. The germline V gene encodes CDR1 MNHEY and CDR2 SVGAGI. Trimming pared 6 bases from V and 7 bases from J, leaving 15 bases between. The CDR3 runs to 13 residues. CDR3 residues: CASRDRAISGYTF. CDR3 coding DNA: TGTGCCAGCAGAGACCGGGCCATTTCTGGCTACACCTTC.

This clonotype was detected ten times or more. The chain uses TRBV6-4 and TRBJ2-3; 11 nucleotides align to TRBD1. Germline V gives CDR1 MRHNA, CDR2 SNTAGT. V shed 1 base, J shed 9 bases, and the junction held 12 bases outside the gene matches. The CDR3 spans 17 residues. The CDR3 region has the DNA TGTGCCAGCAGTGACTTCCCCGGGACAGGGGGAAGGACGACGCAGTATTTT. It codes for CASSDFPGTGGRTTQYF.

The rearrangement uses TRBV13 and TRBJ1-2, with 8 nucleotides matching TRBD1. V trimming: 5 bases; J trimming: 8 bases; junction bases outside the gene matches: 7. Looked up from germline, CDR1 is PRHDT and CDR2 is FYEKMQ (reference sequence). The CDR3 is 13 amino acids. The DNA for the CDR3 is TGTGCCAGCAGCGCCGGACAGGGTAACGGCTACACCTTC. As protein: CASSAGQGNGYTF.

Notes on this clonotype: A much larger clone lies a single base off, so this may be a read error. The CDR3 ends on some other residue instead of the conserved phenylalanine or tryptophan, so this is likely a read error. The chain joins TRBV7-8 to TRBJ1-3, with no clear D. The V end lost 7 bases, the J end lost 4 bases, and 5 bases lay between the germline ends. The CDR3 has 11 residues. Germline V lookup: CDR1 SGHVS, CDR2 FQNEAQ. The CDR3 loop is CASTSGNTIYS. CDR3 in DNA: TGTGCCAGCACCTCCGGAAACACCATATATTCT.

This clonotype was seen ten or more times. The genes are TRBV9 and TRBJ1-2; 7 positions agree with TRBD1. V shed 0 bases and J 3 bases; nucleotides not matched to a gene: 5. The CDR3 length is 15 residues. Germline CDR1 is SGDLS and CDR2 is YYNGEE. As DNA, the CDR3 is TGTGCCAGCAGCGTAGGCGCAGGGGGGGACTATGGCTACACCTTC. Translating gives CASSVGAGGDYGYTF.

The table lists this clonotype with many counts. The CDR3 here is CASTPGPNKNIQYF. The CDR3 region has the DNA TGTGCCAGTACACCGGGACCGAACAAAAACATTCAGTACTTC. V is TRBV19 and J is TRBJ2-4, with D perhaps being TRBD1 or TRBD2 (5 bases each). This CDR3 comprises 14 residues. CDR1 LNHDA and CDR2 SQIVND come from the germline V gene (reference sequence). The V end was cut by 7 bases, the J end by 3 bases, with 13 bases between.